The 8 T cell receptor beta chains reported below all come from one sample, sequenced in a study of blood T cell repertoires in COVID-19. The method was immunoSEQ multiplex PCR; TCRdb's version includes in-frame clones alone and lacks a portion of them. The table shows about 160,000 clones, with around 85% occurring only once. Sequenced material: peripheral blood. Receptors originate from a man aged 55 to 70 with active or convalescent COVID-19.

This chain joins TRBV5-1 and TRBJ2-7, with 10 bases aligning to TRBD1. This CDR3 contains 15 residues. Germline trimming cut 4 bases from V and 3 bases from J; bases unmatched to any gene: 7. Germline V gene sequence: CDR1 SGHRS, CDR2 YFSETQ. DNA of the CDR3: TGCGCCAGCAGCATCCTCCGGGACAGGGGCTACGAGCAGTACTTC. Protein: CASSILRDRGYEQYF.

The CDR3 reads CASSLGGAGGQETQYF. The CDR3 coding sequence is TGTGCCAGCAGCTTAGGCGGGGCTGGGGGTCAAGAGACCCAGTACTTC. The V and J genes are TRBV11-1 and TRBJ2-5; tentative D call: TRBD2 (6 bases). V was trimmed by 1 base and J by 2 bases, leaving 14 bases between them. The CDR3 sequence is 16 residues long. The germline CDR1 and CDR2 sequences are SGHAT and FQDESV (reference sequence).

The rearrangement uses TRBV19 and TRBJ1-1; tentative D call: TRBD1 (5 bases). V was trimmed by 7 bases and J by 2 bases, leaving 11 bases between them. Germline V CDR1 and CDR2: LNHDA, SQIVND (reference sequence). The CDR3 consists of 13 residues. The CDR3 protein is CASKGLSNTEAFF. Here the CDR3 DNA reads TGTGCCAGTAAGGGGTTGAGTAACACTGAAGCTTTCTTT.

The rearrangement uses TRBV4-1 and TRBJ2-1; the match to TRBD2 covers 8 bases. V shed 2 bases and J 0 bases; nucleotides not matched to a gene: 9. Germline-derived CDR1 and CDR2 are MGHRA and YSYEKL. The CDR3 is 18 residues long. The CDR3: CASSQLRGGGSSYNEQFF. The CDR3 DNA sequence: TGCGCCAGCAGCCAATTGAGGGGCGGGGGGAGCTCCTACAATGAGCAGTTCTTC.

The chain carries TRBV5-4 and TRBJ2-1; 8 bases map to TRBD2. This CDR3 spans 14 amino acids. From germline, CDR1 is SGHNT and CDR2 YYREEE (reference sequence). J gave up 5 bases and V 6 bases, and 7 bases lay outside the gene matches. The CDR3 DNA is TGTGCCAGCACCTCCCGCGGGGGGAACAATGAGCAGTTCTTC. Encoded protein: CASTSRGGNNEQFF.

The rearrangement uses TRBV9 and TRBJ2-7, with D hard to call. Germline CDR1 is SGDLS and CDR2 is YYNGEE. With 0 bases removed from V and 2 bases from J, the gap between germline ends came to 9 bases. The CDR3 runs to 14 residues. The CDR3 DNA is TGTGCCAGCAGCGTAGCTGAGCGAGCCTACGAGCAGTACTTC. This codes for CASSVAERAYEQYF.

CDR3: CASSSRGNEQFF. The CDR3 DNA is TGTGCCAGCAGTTCCAGGGGAAATGAGCAGTTCTTC. The V and J genes are TRBV6-5 and TRBJ2-1; D perhaps matches TRBD1 (6 bases). The V gene's germline CDR1 is MNHEY and CDR2 SVGAGI. V lost 4 bases and J lost 7, with 8 bases in between. The CDR3 is 12 residues long.

Worth noting for this clone: Other DNA sequences in this sample translate to the same CDR3. The CDR3 DNA reads TGTGCCAGCAGGGGGACAGGGGACCAGCCCCAGCATTTT. Translating it yields CASRGTGDQPQHF. This sequence joins TRBV12-3 or TRBV12-4 and TRBJ1-5, with TRBD1 matching 10 bases. CDR3 length equals 13 residues. The V gene end was trimmed by 6 bases and the J gene end by 7 bases; junction bases not matched to a gene: 3.